The present TCR beta chain was sequenced within a study of blood T cell repertoires in COVID-19 (dated by TCRdb to about 2020). For the wider study: For ImmuneRACE Cohort 3, a participant was defined as recovered based on two consecutive negative NP/OP PCR tests, clearance by a healthcare professional, or resolution of symptoms. The collaborator samples originated in the United States, Italy and Spain and spanned the acute and convalescent phases of COVID-19. The material from the prospective study consisted of cDNA or gDNA derived from T cells, B-cell-depleted T cells, or PBMCs. Deeply sampled blood TCRbeta repertoires from subjects exposed to, actively infected with, or recovered from COVID-19 were included in the dataset. The repertoires were released in a freely available public database intended as a resource for research on the immune response to SARS-CoV-2. The samples were drawn from two sources: the first 160 participants of the ongoing ImmuneRACE study, and 950 to 1,500 subjects contributed by 6 global collaborators. Nearly every sample came with metadata listing a de-identified subject ID, COVID-19 status, age in years and sex. Where available, HLA class I and class II types were taken from metadata supplied by the sample provider and were not determined by assay-based typing. Summary of the overall study and its limitations: The quantity of clinical and demographic metadata differed by source and by participant and was supplied without curation.

In regard to this clone: No antigen is known for it. No base quality information exists; no much larger clone differs at one position.

In the prospective study, participants were about 18 to 89 years old, resided in about two dozen geographic areas of the United States, and were enrolled through a virtual design. To assign participants to cohorts, the prospective study relied on clinical history that participants themselves reported in a screening survey and a study questionnaire. In the prospective study, mobile phlebotomists collected whole blood, serum and a nasopharyngeal or oropharyngeal swab from each participant. Over a roughly two-month period, participants in the prospective study had the option of providing additional blood draws and questionnaires. Blood samples from the prospective study were shipped frozen or at room temperature prior to DNA extraction. TCRbeta CDR3 regions were amplified from genomic DNA using the immunoSEQ Assay, a bias-controlled multiplex PCR. Regarding the original processing steps: The number of nucleated cells in each sample was estimated from the amplification of reference gene primers within the assay. To quantify the absolute abundance of each unique TCRbeta CDR3 rearrangement, sequence reads were collapsed and filtered. For each sample, productive Simpson clonality was calculated by taking the square root of Simpson's diversity index across productive rearrangements. Sourced from immuneACCESS, this table was stored by TCRdb with only in-frame sequences that have V and J called. A share of the clones is absent; for the studies checked, an unresolved V gene accounts for under half, and the remainder has no known explanation. V, J and clone size reflect that table, while D and trimming were determined from the DNA. The sample has about 210,000 clones on record, around 83% of them singletons. The biggest ten clones account for around 23% of the sample.

The germline V gene supplies CDR1 SGHTA and CDR2 FQGNSA. V and J lose 5 bases and 7 bases, and a span of 20 bases separates them. The CDR3, from cysteine to phenylalanine, totals 15 residues. The read is trimmed to its CDR3 DNA, 45 bases read in frame from base 1. Sequenced material: PBMCs or T cells enriched from blood (not recorded which). The sequence was collected from a woman in her thirties or forties in a cohort exposed to, infected with or recovered from COVID-19 (not recorded which). The sequence links TRBV7-2 to TRBJ1-1; TRBD1 is perhaps the D gene, given 5 matching bases. The bases are TGTGCCAGCAGCAAGCAAGGGGCGCTTTTTGATGAAGCTTTCTTT. This is translated as CASSKQGALFDEAFF.